Listed below are T cell receptor beta chains from one sample, sequenced in a study of CD8 T cells in ankylosing spondylitis. TCRdb processed the 5' RACE reads anew with MiXCR; each CDR3 protein has one entry. The profile shows some 150,000 distinct CDR3 sequences, under 55% of them singletons. Sequences were obtained from synovial fluid, either unsorted or a sorted T cell fraction (not recorded which). The source is a male donor with ankylosing spondylitis. CDR3s leave out the opening cysteine and the closing phenylalanine or tryptophan.

J gene: TRBJ2-1; V gene: TRBV20-1; CDR3 protein: SPHSPRRSYNEQF
J gene: TRBJ1-1; V gene: TRBV3-1; CDR3 protein: ASSPRSDTEAF
J gene: TRBJ1-4; V gene: TRBV12-3/TRBV12-4; CDR3 protein: ASSGEGVKNCF
J gene: TRBJ1-1; V gene: TRBV10-3; CDR3 protein: AIRTDQNTEAF
J gene: TRBJ2-2; V gene: TRBV20-1; CDR3 protein: SARDPTTSGRNTGELF
J gene: TRBJ2-1; V gene: TRBV12-3/TRBV12-4; CDR3 protein: ASRGDSFEDNEQF
J gene: TRBJ1-4; V gene: TRBV7-9; CDR3 protein: ASSFASQGEKLF
J gene: TRBJ2-1; V gene: TRBV28; CDR3 protein: ASRETSGRQNEQF
J gene: TRBJ1-1; V gene: TRBV7-9; CDR3 protein: ASSSNVRGPNTEAF
J gene: TRBJ2-3; V gene: TRBV6-1; CDR3 protein: ASSRGQTDTQY
J gene: TRBJ2-7; V gene: TRBV29-1; CDR3 protein: SVDLASGSHEQY
J gene: TRBJ2-5; V gene: TRBV5-6; CDR3 protein: ASSNTREETQY
J gene: TRBJ2-3; V gene: TRBV5-1; CDR3 protein: ASSLSTSGRPPSTDTQY
J gene: TRBJ1-1; V gene: TRBV5-4; CDR3 protein: ASSPQRGAEAF
J gene: TRBJ2-1; V gene: TRBV7-9; CDR3 protein: ASSLGRGDNEQF